Shown below are 32 T cell receptor beta chains from a single sample sequenced in a study of cytomegalovirus exposure and HLA in healthy donors. PCR amplification relied on 60 Vbeta primers (plus 13 Jbeta primers). Sequencing was performed with immunoSEQ multiplex PCR; in TCRdb, only in-frame clones are kept and a portion is missing. The sample holds about 160,000 clones, 65% to 80% seen once. Input material: PBMCs. Receptors were obtained from a man in his forties in good health and CMV-seronegative.

V is TRBV30 and J is TRBJ2-1; no definite D call. Germline loops: CDR1 GTSNPN, CDR2 SVGIG (reference sequence). The CDR3 has 13 residues. The V end lost 2 bases, the J end lost 7 bases, and 12 bases lay between the germline ends. CDR3 in amino acids: CAWSTVGVNEQFF. DNA for the CDR3: TGTGCCTGGAGTACCGTAGGAGTGAATGAGCAGTTCTTC.

V and J are TRBV18 and TRBJ2-5, with D maybe TRBD2 (6 bases). Germline CDR1 reads KGHSH; CDR2 reads LQKENI. The CDR3 length is 15 residues. V dropped 5 bases and J dropped 5 bases, with 18 bases sitting between them. The CDR3 DNA follows: TGTGCCAGCTCAGGACGGGGCCGCGGAGGGGAGACCCAGTACTTC. Amino acid sequence: CASSGRGRGGETQYF. Drawing the rest from reference TRBV18 and TRBJ2-5, the complete variable domain is NAGVMQNPRHLVRRRGQEARLRCSPMKGHSHVYWYRQLPEEGLKFMVYLQKENIIDESGMPKERFSAEFPKEGPSILRIQQVVRGDSAAYFCASSGRGRGGETQYFGPGTRLLVL.

This chain links TRBV1 with TRBJ2-7; TRBD2 is taken as the D call from the table, unchecked against the DNA. TRBV1 is noted as a pseudogene. The CDR3 is 14 residues long. The CDR3 DNA follows: TGCACCAGCAGCCCCGGACTAGCCTCCTACGAGCAGTACTTC. This codes for CTSSPGLASYEQYF.

The rearrangement links TRBV6-6 to TRBJ2-3; no firm D call. CDR1 and CDR2 from the germline V gene are MNHNY and SVGAGI (reference sequence). With 6 bases removed from V and 4 bases from J, the gap between germline ends came to 8 bases. This CDR3 comprises 12 residues. In DNA form, the CDR3 reads TGTGCCAGCAGCCCCTCGGCAGATACGCAGTATTTT. It is translated as CASSPSADTQYF.

The genes are TRBV11-2 and TRBJ2-2; TRBD2 agrees at 7 bases. The CDR3 loop spans 15 amino acids. CDR1 is SGHAT and CDR2 is FQNNGV in the germline V gene. V was clipped by 5 bases and J by 7 bases; unmatched bases: 10. CDR3 amino acids: CASSPEAGLVGELFF. In DNA form, the CDR3 reads TGTGCCAGCAGCCCGGAAGCGGGATTGGTCGGGGAGCTGTTTTTT.

V gene TRBV18 combines with J gene TRBJ2-3; TRBD2 matches 11 bases. The CDR3 runs to 15 residues. Trimming cost V 2 bases and J 7 bases; bases outside gene matches: 5. Germline values: CDR1 KGHSH, CDR2 LQKENI. CDR3 DNA: TGTGCCAGCTCACCAGGGACTAGCGGCTCATATACGCAGTATTTT. As protein: CASSPGTSGSYTQYF.

V usage is TRBV28 and J usage is TRBJ2-1, with 12 bases identical to TRBD2. Germline-derived CDR1 and CDR2 are MDHEN and SYDVKM. The length of the CDR3 is 16 residues. Trimming cost V 9 bases and J 0 bases; bases outside gene matches: 6. CDR3 in amino acids: CASTGTSGHSYNEQFF. The CDR3 DNA follows: TGTGCCAGTACCGGGACTAGCGGGCACTCCTACAATGAGCAGTTCTTC.

This clone was observed once. The identical CDR3 is also encoded by other nucleotide sequences in the sample. V usage is TRBV29-1 and J usage is TRBJ1-1; the D gene is possibly TRBD1 (6 bases). The V end lost 3 bases, the J end lost 0 bases, and 8 bases lay between the germline ends. The V gene's germline CDR1 is SQVTM and CDR2 ANQGSEA. The CDR3 is made up of 13 amino acids. The CDR3 sequence: CSVDRGMNTEAFF. CDR3 DNA sequence: TGCAGCGTTGACAGGGGCATGAACACTGAAGCTTTCTTT.

The chain joins TRBV11-2 to TRBJ2-3; 14 bases line up with TRBD2. Germline CDR1 is SGHAT and CDR2 is FQNNGV. The CDR3 consists of 17 residues. The trim removed 2 bases at V and 5 bases at J, leaving 6 bases unmatched. The CDR3: CASSLTGLAGVIDTQYF. DNA for the CDR3: TGTGCCAGCAGCTTAACGGGACTAGCGGGAGTAATAGATACGCAGTATTTT.

The rearrangement joins TRBV4-1 to TRBJ2-1, with a tentative D call TRBD2 (6 bases). V was shortened by 2 bases and J by 10 bases, with 27 bases between the two germline ends. CDR1 is MGHRA, CDR2 YSYEKL, per germline. The CDR3 is 18 amino acids. The chain's CDR3 is CASSQRSGESPPPEEQFF. The CDR3 DNA sequence: TGCGCCAGCAGCCAAAGGTCGGGGGAGAGCCCTCCGCCTGAGGAGCAGTTCTTC.

The rearrangement uses TRBV11-3 and TRBJ2-7; 10 bases are a match to TRBD1. From germline, CDR1 is SGHNT and CDR2 YENEEA. CDR3 size: 15 residues. J lost 6 bases, V lost 4 bases, and 9 bases had no gene match. DNA for the CDR3: TGTGCCAGCAGCTCGCCGGGACAGGGGCAAGCCGAGCAGTACTTC. It is translated as CASSSPGQGQAEQYF.

A single count supports this clone. This CDR3 is CASSQTQGQGETQYF. As DNA, the CDR3 is TGTGCCAGCAGCCAAACCCAGGGGCAAGGAGAGACCCAGTACTTC. This sequence joins TRBV11-2 and TRBJ2-5, with a tentative D call TRBD1 (6 bases). V shed 5 bases and J shed 4 bases, with 17 bases lying between them. Germline V lookup: CDR1 SGHAT, CDR2 FQNNGV. The CDR3 has 15 amino acids.

The chain carries TRBV7-8 and TRBJ2-5; 8 positions match TRBD1. V gave up 1 base and J gave up 5 bases; unmatched junction bases: 9. CDR3 length: 16 amino acids. Germline V gives CDR1 SGHVS, CDR2 FQNEAQ. The chain's CDR3 is CASSLVPTGVGETQYF. The CDR3 bases are TGTGCCAGCAGCTTAGTCCCGACAGGGGTCGGCGAGACCCAGTACTTC.

The chain joins TRBV19 to TRBJ2-1, with 14 bases fitting TRBD2. The CDR3 totals 16 residues. Germline CDR1 and CDR2: LNHDA and SQIVND (reference sequence). J lost 8 bases, V lost 4 bases, and 7 bases had no gene match. The CDR3 region has the DNA TGTGCCAGTAGTAAGACCGGGACTAGCGGGAGCGATGAGCAGTTCTTC. This encodes CASSKTGTSGSDEQFF.

CDR3 sequence (DNA): TGTGCCAGCAGTCGAAAGGGACAAACTAATGAAAAACTGTTTTTT. Its protein product is CASSRKGQTNEKLFF. The chain uses TRBV27 and TRBJ1-4, with D possibly being TRBD1 (6 bases). V lost 5 bases and J lost 1, with 11 bases in between. CDR3 length equals 15 residues. Germline CDR1 is MNHEY and CDR2 is SMNVEV (reference sequence).

The chain has TRBV21-1 and TRBJ1-1. TRBV21-1 is listed as a pseudogene. The CDR3 is 16 residues long. The CDR3 DNA follows: TGTGCCAGCAGCAAAGGGGTCGGAGAGGATATCACTGAAGCTTTCTTT. Translated: CASSKGVGEDITEAFF.

The chain carries TRBV29-1 and TRBJ2-7, with 13 bases identical to TRBD2. The V segment lost 1 base and the J segment 0 bases; nucleotides outside the gene matches: 6. The CDR3 totals 17 residues. The germline V gene encodes CDR1 SQVTM and CDR2 ANQGSEA. CDR3 sequence reads: CSVEATSGRLSSYEQYF. The CDR3 DNA reads TGCAGCGTTGAAGCGACTAGCGGGAGGCTTAGCTCCTACGAGCAGTACTTC.

This clone was detected many times. CDR3 loop: CASTPRNNEQFF. As DNA, the CDR3 is TGTGCCAGCACTCCTAGAAACAATGAGCAGTTCTTC. This chain connects TRBV6-1 to TRBJ2-1; D uncertain. Germline assignment: CDR1 MNHNS and CDR2 SASEGT. This CDR3 is 12 amino acids long. V was cut by 7 bases and J by 5 bases, with 9 bases left in between.

The chain uses TRBV28 and TRBJ1-6; D is unresolved. This CDR3 region has 13 residues. Per germline, CDR1 MDHEN and CDR2 SYDVKM. The V end was cut by 3 bases, the J end by 9 bases, with 9 bases between. Here the CDR3 DNA reads TGTGCCAGCAGTTTCCGGGGTGGTTCACCCCTCCACTTT. Translation: CASSFRGGSPLHF.

The genes are TRBV6-1 and TRBJ2-5; a weak D match, TRBD1 (6 bases). The CDR3 has 14 amino acids. Trimming pared 4 bases from V and 5 bases from J, leaving 14 bases between. Germline V gene sequence: CDR1 MNHNS, CDR2 SASEGT. The DNA for the CDR3 is TGTGCCAGCAGTGTTGGTGGGGGCTGGGAGACCCAGTACTTC. Encoded protein: CASSVGGGWETQYF.

This rearrangement joins TRBV6-6 to TRBJ2-1; 9 bases are shared with TRBD2. This CDR3 has 15 amino acids. The germline V gene encodes CDR1 MNHNY and CDR2 SVGAGI (reference sequence). The J segment lost 4 bases and the V segment lost 6 bases, leaving 7 bases of the junction unmatched. CDR3 amino acids: CASSRTSGLYNEQFF. CDR3 nucleotide sequence: TGTGCCAGCAGCCGAACTAGCGGGCTGTACAATGAGCAGTTCTTC.

The genes are TRBV6-5 and TRBJ2-1; tentative D call: TRBD2 (5 bases). V was trimmed by 2 bases and J by 6 bases, leaving 17 bases between them. There are 16 residues in the CDR3. Germline V gene data show CDR1 as MNHEY and CDR2 as SVGAGI. This CDR3 is CASSYLSSGDRNEQFF. As DNA, the CDR3 is TGTGCCAGCAGTTACCTCTCATCCGGGGATCGCAATGAGCAGTTCTTC.

The CDR3 here is CASRPLASAGELFF. CDR3 DNA: TGTGCCAGCAGGCCACTAGCGTCTGCCGGGGAGCTGTTTTTT. This chain uses TRBV2 with TRBJ2-2, with 7 bases matching TRBD2. J was trimmed by 6 bases and V by 6 bases; bases with no gene match: 7. CDR3 length equals 14 residues. The germline V gene has CDR1 SNHLY and CDR2 FYNNEI.

The chain couples TRBV7-2 to TRBJ1-1; D unresolved. The CDR3 extends over 13 amino acids. The germline gives CDR1 SGHTA, CDR2 FQGNSA. Trimming took 1 base from V and 1 from J, leaving 4 bases between them. The CDR3 reads CASSLVQNTEAFF. The CDR3 DNA follows: TGTGCCAGCAGCTTAGTTCAGAACACTGAAGCTTTCTTT. Using reference TRBV7-2 and TRBJ1-1 for the parts outside the CDR3, the full variable domain is GAGVSQSPSNKVTEKGKDVELRCDPISGHTALYWYRQSLGQGLEFLIYFQGNSAPDKSGLPSDRFSAERTGGSVSTLTIQRTQQEDSAVYLCASSLVQNTEAFFGQGTRLTVV.

In this sample, this clone turned up a few times. The V gene is TRBV2, the J gene TRBJ2-1; tentatively, D is TRBD2 (6 bases). The V gene lost 7 bases and the J gene lost 10 bases, with 23 bases spanning the gap. Per the germline V gene, CDR1 is SNHLY and CDR2 is FYNNEI. The CDR3 contains 15 residues. Here the CDR3 DNA reads TGTGCCAGCACCCCGGAAGGCGGGATCCAATCCGAGCAGTTCTTC. Protein product: CASTPEGGIQSEQFF.

The rearrangement uses TRBV10-2 and TRBJ2-3; D is undetermined. The length of the CDR3 is 13 residues. Between the trimmed V and J ends, which lost 8 bases and 0 bases, there was a span of 9 bases. CDR1 WSHSY and CDR2 SAAADI come from the germline V gene. The CDR3 sequence is CASEKESTDTQYF. CDR3 in DNA: TGCGCCAGCGAGAAGGAGAGCACAGATACGCAGTATTTT.

The J gene is TRBJ1-2, the V gene TRBV5-5; D is uncertain. CDR3 length: 11 amino acids. The V end lost 2 bases, the J end lost 4 bases, and 3 bases lay between the germline ends. Per the germline V gene, CDR1 is SGHKS and CDR2 is YYEKEE (reference sequence). In DNA form, the CDR3 reads TGTGCCAGCAGCTTCTCCTATGGCTACACCTTC. It is translated as CASSFSYGYTF.

This chain joins TRBV7-2 and TRBJ1-5, with a tentative D call TRBD1 (5 bases). Germline assignment: CDR1 SGHTA and CDR2 FQGNSA. V dropped 1 base and J dropped 1 base, with 8 bases sitting between them. This CDR3 is 15 amino acids long. CDR3 coding DNA: TGTGCCAGCAGCTTAGGCCGACAGAGCAATCAGCCCCAGCATTTT. Protein product: CASSLGRQSNQPQHF.

The V gene is TRBV2, the J gene TRBJ2-3, with 12 bases aligning to TRBD1. In germline, CDR1 is SNHLY, CDR2 FYNNEI. The CDR3 has 15 residues. J gave up 6 bases and V 6 bases, and 7 bases lay outside the gene matches. The CDR3 sequence: CASRTGTGGADTQYF. The CDR3 region has the DNA TGTGCCAGCAGGACCGGGACAGGGGGCGCCGATACGCAGTATTTT.

The genes are TRBV4-3 and TRBJ2-3; D ambiguous. Trimming took off 7 bases at V and 1 base at J, with 12 bases between the two ends. Germline V CDR1 and CDR2: LGHNA, YSLEER. The CDR3 loop spans 14 amino acids. The CDR3 protein is CASITRRGTDTQYF. The CDR3 nucleotides are TGCGCCAGCATCACCCGCCGCGGCACAGATACGCAGTATTTT.

The CDR3 sequence: CASSYTSADTQYF. CDR3 coding DNA: TGTGCCAGCAGCTACACTAGCGCAGATACGCAGTATTTT. This rearrangement joins TRBV13 to TRBJ2-3; 7 bases are shared with TRBD2. The J segment lost 4 bases and the V segment lost 4 bases, leaving 2 bases of the junction unmatched. From germline, CDR1 is PRHDT and CDR2 FYEKMQ (reference sequence). The CDR3 is 13 residues long.

This clone came up a few times. The V call is TRBV6-1, the J call TRBJ2-7; TRBD2 matches 7 bases. This CDR3 is 14 amino acids long. Germline V CDR1 and CDR2: MNHNS, SASEGT. V lost 3 bases to trimming and J lost 5 bases; unmatched junction nucleotides: 7. The CDR3 nucleotides are TGTGCCAGCAGTGAGTGGGAGGGCCTGAACGAGCAGTACTTC. Its translation: CASSEWEGLNEQYF.